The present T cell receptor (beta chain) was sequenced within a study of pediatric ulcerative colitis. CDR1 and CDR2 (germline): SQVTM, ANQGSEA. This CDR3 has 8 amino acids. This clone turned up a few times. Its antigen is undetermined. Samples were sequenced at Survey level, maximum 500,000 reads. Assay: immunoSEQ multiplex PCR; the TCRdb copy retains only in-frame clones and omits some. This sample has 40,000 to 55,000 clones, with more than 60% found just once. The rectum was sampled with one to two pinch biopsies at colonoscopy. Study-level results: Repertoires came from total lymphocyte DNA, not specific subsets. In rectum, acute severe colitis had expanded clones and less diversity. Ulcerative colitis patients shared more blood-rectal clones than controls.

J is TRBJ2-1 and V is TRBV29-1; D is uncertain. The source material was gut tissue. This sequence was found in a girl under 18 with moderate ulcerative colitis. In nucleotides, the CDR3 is TGCAGTGACAATGAGCAGTTCTTC. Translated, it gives CSDNEQFF.